The 18 T cell receptor beta chains below were found in one sample sequenced in a study of cytomegalovirus exposure and HLA in healthy donors. PCR primers comprised 60 Vbeta and 13 Jbeta primers. The assay was immunoSEQ multiplex PCR, and TCRdb's table has in-frame clones only and misses some. The sample holds under 55,000 clones, over 60% seen once. Sample: PBMCs. The source is a woman in her twenties or thirties in good health and CMV-seronegative.

The V call is TRBV5-1, the J call TRBJ1-1; D is undetermined. The germline V and J ends were trimmed by 4 bases and 1 base, with 11 bases remaining between them. This CDR3 comprises 14 residues. Germline lookup yields CDR1 SGHRS and CDR2 YFSETQ. CDR3 amino acids: CASSPQSKNTEAFF. The CDR3 nucleotides are TGCGCCAGCAGCCCCCAATCAAAGAACACTGAAGCTTTCTTT.

V is TRBV6-5 and J is TRBJ2-7; 7 bases map to TRBD1. Trimming at V came to 4 bases and at J to 2 bases, leaving 8 bases not matched to a gene. This CDR3 has 15 residues. CDR1 is MNHEY and CDR2 is SVGAGI in the germline V gene. In DNA form, the CDR3 reads TGTGCCAGCAGTTCCTTGGGACAGCTAGCCTACGAGCAGTACTTC. Translating gives CASSSLGQLAYEQYF.

The chain is built from TRBV7-8 and TRBJ1-2; 9 nucleotides match TRBD1. The germline gives CDR1 SGHVS, CDR2 FQNEAQ. The CDR3 length is 15 residues. J lost 6 bases, V lost 4 bases, and 9 bases had no gene match. The CDR3 DNA sequence: TGTGCCAGCAGCTCCGGGACAGGGAGGGTTGATGGCTACACCTTC. Residues: CASSSGTGRVDGYTF.

In this sample, this clone turned up a few times. The rearrangement uses TRBV6-5 and TRBJ1-1; possibly TRBD1 for D (5 bases). V lost 2 bases, J lost 1 base, and 8 bases lay in between. The V gene's germline CDR1 is MNHEY and CDR2 SVGAGI. The CDR3 spans 14 residues. The CDR3 bases are TGTGCCAGCAGTTACAGACAGCAGAACACTGAAGCTTTCTTT. It translates to CASSYRQQNTEAFF.

V gene TRBV29-1 combines with J gene TRBJ2-5; possible D gene TRBD2, 5 bases. The length of the CDR3 is 13 residues. Trimming stripped 4 bases from V and 5 bases from J, with 14 bases between. Germline lookup yields CDR1 SQVTM and CDR2 ANQGSEA. The CDR3 DNA reads TGCAGCGTTGTTCCGGGGTTGGTCGAGACCCAGTACTTC. Translation: CSVVPGLVETQYF. Based on the CDR3 plus reference TRBV29-1 and TRBJ2-5, the full variable domain is SAVISQKPSRDICQRGTSLTIQCQVDSQVTMMFWYRQQPGQSLTLIATANQGSEATYESGFVIDKFPISRPNLTFSTLTVSNMSPEDSSIYLCSVVPGLVETQYFGPGTRLLVL.

CDR3 DNA: TGTGCCGCGGGACCCTCAGATACGCAGTATTTT. Translation: CAAGPSDTQYF. The chain couples TRBV30 to TRBJ2-3, with D possibly matching TRBD2 (6 bases). CDR3 size: 11 residues. The V gene lost 8 bases and the J gene lost 4 bases, with 10 bases spanning the gap. Germline CDR1 and CDR2: GTSNPN and SVGIG (reference sequence).

This clone was observed once. The V and J genes are TRBV15 and TRBJ2-1; 10 nucleotides line up with TRBD2. The trim removed 0 bases at V and 8 bases at J, leaving 10 bases unmatched. In germline, CDR1 is LNHNV, CDR2 YYDKDF (reference sequence). The CDR3 loop spans 17 amino acids. CDR3 protein: CATSREAGAGGQDEQFF. CDR3 coding DNA: TGTGCCACCAGCAGAGAGGCAGGAGCGGGGGGGCAGGATGAGCAGTTCTTC.

V is TRBV28 and J is TRBJ2-7; possible D gene TRBD1, 6 bases. CDR3 length: 14 residues. Germline assignment: CDR1 MDHEN and CDR2 SYDVKM. V was pared by 7 bases and J by 2 bases, with 15 bases between. CDR3 loop: CASKNLGDTYEQYF. The DNA of the CDR3 is TGTGCCAGCAAAAACCTCGGGGACACCTACGAGCAGTACTTC.

The rearrangement uses TRBV6-5 and TRBJ1-1, with TRBD1 identical over 7 bases. Germline V gene data show CDR1 as MNHEY and CDR2 as SVGAGI. The CDR3 contains 15 residues. With V trimmed by 6 bases and J by 1 base, 8 bases remained unmatched. CDR3 amino acids: CASRPHGTANTEAFF. The CDR3 DNA sequence: TGTGCCAGCAGGCCGCACGGGACAGCGAACACTGAAGCTTTCTTT.

This CDR3 reads CAWSVRRTGSYGYTF. Written as DNA, the CDR3 is TGTGCCTGGAGTGTAAGACGGACGGGGTCCTATGGCTACACCTTC. The rearrangement links TRBV30 to TRBJ1-2, with D hard to call. CDR3 length: 15 amino acids. Trimming left V 0 bases short and J 4 bases short, with 15 bases between. Looked up from germline, CDR1 is GTSNPN and CDR2 is SVGIG (reference sequence). The complete variable domain, with remaining parts taken from reference TRBV30 and TRBJ1-2, reads SQTIHQWPATLVQPVGSPLSLECTVEGTSNPNLYWYRQAAGRGLQLLFYSVGIGQISSEVPQNLSASRPQDRQFILSSKKLLLSDSGFYLCAWSVRRTGSYGYTFGSGTRLTVV.

CDR3: CASTQGLVTEAFF. The CDR3 DNA sequence: TGTGCCAGTACACAGGGTTTGGTCACTGAAGCTTTCTTT. This chain links TRBV19 with TRBJ1-1, with D possibly matching TRBD1 (6 bases). This CDR3 contains 13 residues. The germline V gene has CDR1 LNHDA and CDR2 SQIVND (reference sequence). Trimming removed 7 bases from V and 4 bases from J, with 13 bases in between.

CDR3 protein: CASSQDSGSGNTIYF. CDR3 DNA sequence: TGCGCCAGCAGCCAAGATTCAGGGTCTGGAAACACCATATATTTT. V gene TRBV4-1 combines with J gene TRBJ1-3; D might be TRBD1 (5 bases). V was clipped by 0 bases and J by 1 base, with 7 bases between them. The CDR3 loop spans 15 amino acids. Germline lookup yields CDR1 MGHRA and CDR2 YSYEKL.

The J gene is TRBJ1-2, the V gene TRBV29-1; D gene uncertain. The germline gives CDR1 SQVTM, CDR2 ANQGSEA. CDR3 length equals 11 residues. Trimming removed 4 bases from V and 8 bases from J, with 11 bases in between. CDR3 protein: CSVGSSRGYTF. The CDR3 DNA follows: TGCAGCGTTGGATCTTCTCGGGGCTACACCTTC.

V gene TRBV6-1 combines with J gene TRBJ1-2; a weak D match, TRBD1 (6 bases). V was shortened by 4 bases and J by 4 bases, with 13 bases between the two germline ends. The germline gives CDR1 MNHNS, CDR2 SASEGT. This CDR3 region has 14 residues. The CDR3 coding sequence is TGTGCCAGCAGTGCTATACAGGGCGGCTATGGCTACACCTTC. Translating it yields CASSAIQGGYGYTF.

This clone was counted a single time. The CDR3 nucleotides are TGTGCCAGCAGGTCAGCGAACTCCTACAATGAGCAGTTCTTC. Amino acids: CASRSANSYNEQFF. The chain recombines TRBV27 with TRBJ2-1; no reliable D call. From germline, CDR1 is MNHEY and CDR2 SMNVEV (reference sequence). The germline V and J ends were trimmed by 6 bases and 0 bases, with 9 bases remaining between them. This CDR3 comprises 14 residues.

V gene TRBV29-1 combines with J gene TRBJ1-2; D gene uncertain. Trimming removed 4 bases from V and 2 bases from J, with 11 bases in between. CDR1 SQVTM and CDR2 ANQGSEA come from the germline V gene. The CDR3 consists of 13 residues. CDR3 DNA: TGCAGCGTTGGGGCTGGCCGGAACTATGGCTACACCTTC. The encoded protein is CSVGAGRNYGYTF.

V gene TRBV4-2 combines with J gene TRBJ2-5; a weak D match, TRBD2 (5 bases). Per germline, CDR1 LGHNA and CDR2 YNFKEQ. The CDR3 totals 13 residues. V gave up 0 bases and J gave up 7 bases, with 9 bases separating them. The CDR3 sequence is CASSQEVEGTQYF. CDR3 coding DNA: TGTGCCAGCAGCCAAGAAGTAGAGGGGACCCAGTACTTC.

V usage is TRBV6-1 and J usage is TRBJ2-5; D unresolved. The CDR3 length is 11 residues. Germline V gene sequence: CDR1 MNHNS, CDR2 SASEGT. Trimming left V 3 bases short and J 5 bases short, with 4 bases between. Here the CDR3 reads CASSERETQYF. In DNA, the CDR3 is TGTGCCAGCAGTGAGAGGGAGACCCAGTACTTC.